These T cell receptor beta chains were read from a single sample in a study of regulatory T cells in long-lasting Graves disease. One entry per CDR3 protein, called by TCRdb with MiXCR from the multiplex PCR reads. The sample carries some 490,000 distinct CDR3 sequences, around 12% recorded once. Another study also made use of these data, one on T cells in Graves' hyperthyroidism and ophthalmopathy.

Sequenced here: peripheral blood mononuclear cells (PBMCs), sampled at new diagnosis, from a patient treated with antithyroid drugs. These receptors all come from a woman aged 25 to 39 with Graves disease. The CDR3 runs from the conserved cysteine through the conserved F or W. D genes are given only for firm matches. Clone sizes are shown as once, few, many, or a class for an expanded clone.

clone_size,d_call,v_call,j_call,cdr3_nt,cdr3_aa
few,TRBD1,TRBV6-1,TRBJ1-1,TGTGCCAGCAGGGCGGGACAGGGGGGTACTGAAGCTTTCTTT,CASRAGQGGTEAFF
few,TRBD1,TRBV19,TRBJ2-7,TGTGCCAGTAGTACGCAGACAGGGAGCTCCTACGAGCAGTACTTC,CASSTQTGSSYEQYF
many,.,TRBV19,TRBJ2-1,TGTGCCAGTAGTGGACTACGGTCCCAATATGAGCAGTTCTTC,CASSGLRSQYEQFF
many,TRBD1,TRBV28,TRBJ1-5,TGTGCCAGCAGTTTTGGAACAGGGGGATTCAATCAGCCCCAGCATTTT,CASSFGTGGFNQPQHF
few,.,TRBV20-1,TRBJ2-7,TGCAGTGCTCCGGGAGAGACCTACGAGCAGTACTTC,CSAPGETYEQYF
many,TRBD1,TRBV7-2,TRBJ2-3,TGTGCCAGCAGCTTAGGTCCACAGGGGAACACAGATACGCAGTATTTT,CASSLGPQGNTDTQYF
many,TRBD1,TRBV11-2,TRBJ2-7,TGTGCCAGCAGCTTGGACAGGGTGGGAGTCGAGCAGTACTTC,CASSLDRVGVEQYF
many,.,TRBV10-2,TRBJ2-3,TGCGCCAGCAGTGAACAAGATACGCAGTATTTT,CASSEQDTQYF
few,TRBD1,TRBV9,TRBJ1-2,TGTGCCAGCAGCGAGGGACAGGGTCTTGTCAAGGACTATGGCTACACCTTC,CASSEGQGLVKDYGYTF
many,TRBD1,TRBV24-1,TRBJ2-3,TGTGCCACCAGTGATCCCCTTTTGACAGGGGACCCCACAGATACGCAGTATTTT,CATSDPLLTGDPTDTQYF
many,TRBD1,TRBV20-1,TRBJ1-2,TGCAGTGCTAGAGATCGGGACAGGCACTATGGCTACACCTTC,CSARDRDRHYGYTF
many,TRBD1,TRBV19,TRBJ1-1,TGTGCCAGTAGTATAAGGGACAGGATCGTCGACGACACTGAAGCTTTCTTT,CASSIRDRIVDDTEAFF
many,TRBD1,TRBV6-2/TRBV6-3,TRBJ2-7,TGTGCCAGCAGTCCGGGACAGGGTAGCTCCTACGAGCAGTACTTC,CASSPGQGSSYEQYF
many,TRBD1,TRBV7-7,TRBJ2-2,TGTGCCAGCAGCTTGACAGGGGCATCCGGGGAGCTGTTTTTT,CASSLTGASGELFF
many,TRBD2,TRBV3-1,TRBJ2-7,TGTGCCAGCAGCCCGGGACTAGCGGACCCATCGGGAGACTTC,CASSPGLADPSGDF